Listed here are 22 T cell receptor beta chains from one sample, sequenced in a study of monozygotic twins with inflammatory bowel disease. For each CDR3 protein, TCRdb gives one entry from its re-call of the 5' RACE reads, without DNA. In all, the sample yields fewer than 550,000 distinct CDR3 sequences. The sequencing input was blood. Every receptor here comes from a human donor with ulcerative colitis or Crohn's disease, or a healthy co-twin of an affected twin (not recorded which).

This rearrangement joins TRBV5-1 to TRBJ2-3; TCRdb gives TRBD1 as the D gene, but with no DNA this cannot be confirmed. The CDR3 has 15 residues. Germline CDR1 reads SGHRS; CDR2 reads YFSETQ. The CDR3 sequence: CASSRDRGDTDTQYF.

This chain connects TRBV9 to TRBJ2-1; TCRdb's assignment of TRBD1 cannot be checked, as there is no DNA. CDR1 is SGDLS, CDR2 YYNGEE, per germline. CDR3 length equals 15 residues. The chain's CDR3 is CASSPGQGKNNEQFF.

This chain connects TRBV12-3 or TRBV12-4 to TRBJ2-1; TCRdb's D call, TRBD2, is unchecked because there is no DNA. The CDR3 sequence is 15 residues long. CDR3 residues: CASRTGTSSINEQFF.

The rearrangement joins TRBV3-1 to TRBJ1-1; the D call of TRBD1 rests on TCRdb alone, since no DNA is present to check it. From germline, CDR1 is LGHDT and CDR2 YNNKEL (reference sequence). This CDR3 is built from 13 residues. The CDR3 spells CASSQADTGWAFF. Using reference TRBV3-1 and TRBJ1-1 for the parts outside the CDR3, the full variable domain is DTAVSQTPKYLVTQMGNDKSIKCEQNLGHDTMYWYKQDSKKFLKIMFSYNNKELIINETVPNRFSPKSPDKAHLNLHINSLELGDSAVYFCASSQADTGWAFFGQGTRLTVV.

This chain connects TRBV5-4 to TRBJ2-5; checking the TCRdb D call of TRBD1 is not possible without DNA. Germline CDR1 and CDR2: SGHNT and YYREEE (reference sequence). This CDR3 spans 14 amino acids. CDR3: CASRNREDQETQYF.

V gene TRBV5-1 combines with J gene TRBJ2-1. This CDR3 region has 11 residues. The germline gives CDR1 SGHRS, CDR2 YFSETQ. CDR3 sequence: CASSFGDEQFF.

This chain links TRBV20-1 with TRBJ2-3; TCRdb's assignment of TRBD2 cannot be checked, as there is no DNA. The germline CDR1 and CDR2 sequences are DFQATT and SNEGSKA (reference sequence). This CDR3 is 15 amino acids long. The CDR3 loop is CSALSGDLGGDTQYF.

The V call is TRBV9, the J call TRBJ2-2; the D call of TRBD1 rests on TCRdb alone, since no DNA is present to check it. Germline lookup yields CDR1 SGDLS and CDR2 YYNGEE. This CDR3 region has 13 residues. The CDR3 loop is CASSAGGSGEPFF. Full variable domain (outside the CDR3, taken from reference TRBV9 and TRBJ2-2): DSGVTQTPKHLITATGQRVTLRCSPRSGDLSVYWYQQSLDQGLQFLIQYYNGEERAKGNILERFSAQQFPDLHSELNLSSLELGDSALYFCASSAGGSGEPFFGEGSRLTVL.

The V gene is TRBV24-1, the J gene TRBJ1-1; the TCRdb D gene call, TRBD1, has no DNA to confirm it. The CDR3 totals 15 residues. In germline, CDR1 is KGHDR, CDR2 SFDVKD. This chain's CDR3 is CATSDGMTGPPEAFF.

CDR3 amino acids: CASSLEGYGGYTF. The gene calls are TRBV4-1 and TRBJ1-2; the D call of TRBD1 rests on TCRdb alone, since no DNA is present to check it. Germline V gives CDR1 MGHRA, CDR2 YSYEKL. This CDR3 region has 13 residues.

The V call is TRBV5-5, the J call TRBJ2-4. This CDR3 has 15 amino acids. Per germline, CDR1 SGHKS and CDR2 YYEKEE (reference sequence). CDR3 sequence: CASSFSAIAKNIQYF. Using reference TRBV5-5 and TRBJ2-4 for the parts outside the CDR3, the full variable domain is DAGVTQSPTHLIKTRGQQVTLRCSPISGHKSVSWYQQVLGQGPQFIFQYYEKEERGRGNFPDRFSARQFPNYSSELNVNALLLGDSALYLCASSFSAIAKNIQYFGAGTRLSVL.

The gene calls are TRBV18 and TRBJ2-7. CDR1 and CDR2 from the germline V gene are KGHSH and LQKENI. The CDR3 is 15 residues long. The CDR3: CASSPVGTNSYEQYF.

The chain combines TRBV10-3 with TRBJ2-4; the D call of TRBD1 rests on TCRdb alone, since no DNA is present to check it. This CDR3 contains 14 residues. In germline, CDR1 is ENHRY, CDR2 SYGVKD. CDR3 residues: CAISTDRGVNMQYF.

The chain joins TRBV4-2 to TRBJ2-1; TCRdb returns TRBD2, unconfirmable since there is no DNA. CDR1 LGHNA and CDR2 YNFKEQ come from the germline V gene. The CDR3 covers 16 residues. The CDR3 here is CASSQEVAGGRIEQFF.

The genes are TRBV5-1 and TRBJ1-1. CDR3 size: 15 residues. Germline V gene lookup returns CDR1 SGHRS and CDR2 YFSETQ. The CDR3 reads CASSRRTDRNTEAFF.

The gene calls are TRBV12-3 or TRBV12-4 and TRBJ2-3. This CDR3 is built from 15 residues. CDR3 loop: CASSRASSSTDTQYF.

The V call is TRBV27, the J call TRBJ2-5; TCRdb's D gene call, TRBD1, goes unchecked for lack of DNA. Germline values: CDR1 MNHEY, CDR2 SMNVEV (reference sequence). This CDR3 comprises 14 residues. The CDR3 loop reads CASSPPMGGTTQYF.

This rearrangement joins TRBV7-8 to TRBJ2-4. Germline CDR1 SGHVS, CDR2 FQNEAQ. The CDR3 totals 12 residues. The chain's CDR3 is CASSWTENIQYF.

The CDR3 sequence is CASTPGREAGELFF. J is TRBJ2-2 and V is TRBV27; TCRdb's D call, TRBD2, is unchecked because there is no DNA. CDR3 length: 14 residues. From germline, CDR1 is MNHEY and CDR2 SMNVEV (reference sequence).

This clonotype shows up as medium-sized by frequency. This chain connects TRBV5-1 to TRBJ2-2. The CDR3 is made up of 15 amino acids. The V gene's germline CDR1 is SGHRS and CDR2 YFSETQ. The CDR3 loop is CASSFFNGNTGELFF.

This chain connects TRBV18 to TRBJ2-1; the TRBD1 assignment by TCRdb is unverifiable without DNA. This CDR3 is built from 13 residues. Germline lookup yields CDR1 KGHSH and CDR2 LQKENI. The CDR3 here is CASSLDSQTEQFF.

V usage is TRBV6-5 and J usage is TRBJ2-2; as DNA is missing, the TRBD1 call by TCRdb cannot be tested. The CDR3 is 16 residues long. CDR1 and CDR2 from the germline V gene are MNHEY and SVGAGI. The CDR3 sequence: CASSSFGQGRSGELFF.